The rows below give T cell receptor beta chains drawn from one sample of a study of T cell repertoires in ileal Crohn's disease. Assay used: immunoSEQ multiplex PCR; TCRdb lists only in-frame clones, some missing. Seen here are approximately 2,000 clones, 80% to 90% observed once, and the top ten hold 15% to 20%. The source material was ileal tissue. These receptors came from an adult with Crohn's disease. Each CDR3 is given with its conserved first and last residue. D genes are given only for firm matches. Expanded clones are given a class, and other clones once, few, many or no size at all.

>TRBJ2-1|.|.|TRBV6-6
CASTPSDRGQFF
TGTGCCAGCACGCCAAGTGATAGGGGGCAGTTCTTC
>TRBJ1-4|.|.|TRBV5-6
CASSFRTVDYEKLFF
TGTGCCAGCAGCTTCCGGACAGTAGATTATGAAAAACTGTTTTTT
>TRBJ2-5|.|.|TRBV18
CASSPLLTSQETQYF
TGTGCCAGCTCACCACTCTTGACAAGCCAAGAGACCCAGTACTTC
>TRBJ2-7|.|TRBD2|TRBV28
CASRLAGGFAYEQYF
TGTGCCAGCAGGCTAGCGGGGGGCTTTGCCTACGAGCAGTACTTC
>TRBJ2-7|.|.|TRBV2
CASSGDGEQYF
TGTGCCAGCAGTGGTGACGGCGAGCAGTACTTC
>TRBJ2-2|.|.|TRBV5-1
CASNLEVFGTGELFF
TGCGCCAGCAACTTGGAGGTCTTCGGCACCGGGGAGCTGTTTTTT
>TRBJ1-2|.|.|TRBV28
CASSLRTRGAGGYTF
TGTGCCAGCAGTTTACGGACCCGAGGGGCCGGGGGCTACACCTTC
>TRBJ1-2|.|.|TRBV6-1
CASSEANYGYTF
TGTGCCAGCAGTGAAGCTAACTATGGCTACACCTTC
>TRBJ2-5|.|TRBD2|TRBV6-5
CASSYLGREGTQYF
TGTGCCAGCAGTTACCTCGGACGGGAGGGGACCCAGTACTTC
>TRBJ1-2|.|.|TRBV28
CASSFYRQPTGYTF
TGTGCCAGCAGTTTCTACCGGCAGCCAACGGGCTACACCTTC
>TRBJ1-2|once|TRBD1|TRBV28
CASSFSQGQGYGYTF
TGTGCCAGCAGTTTTTCCCAGGGACAGGGCTATGGCTACACCTTC
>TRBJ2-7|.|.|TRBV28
CASSLGAYEQYF
TGTGCCAGCAGCCTTGGTGCCTACGAGCAGTACTTC
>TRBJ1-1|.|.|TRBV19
CATRTDGNTEAFF
TGTGCCACCAGGACAGACGGAAACACTGAAGCTTTCTTT
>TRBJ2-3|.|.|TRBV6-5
CASSYSGRGFPDTQYF
TGTGCCAGCAGTTACTCCGGTCGGGGTTTCCCAGATACGCAGTATTTT
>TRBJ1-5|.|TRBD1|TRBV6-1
CASSEWDREKQPQHF
TGTGCCAGCAGTGAATGGGACAGGGAAAAGCAGCCCCAGCATTTT
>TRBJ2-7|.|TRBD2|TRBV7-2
CASSLGLAGDEQYF
TGTGCCAGCAGCTTAGGGCTAGCGGGAGATGAGCAGTACTTC
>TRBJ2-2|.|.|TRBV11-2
CASSLGLGTGELFF
TGTGCCAGCAGCTTAGGTCTAGGCACCGGGGAGCTGTTTTTT
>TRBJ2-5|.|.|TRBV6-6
CASSWVAGTQYF
TGTGCCAGCAGTTGGGTGGCGGGGACCCAGTACTTC
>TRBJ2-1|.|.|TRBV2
CASREKGRNNEQFF
TGTGCCAGCAGAGAAAAGGGACGGAACAATGAGCAGTTCTTC
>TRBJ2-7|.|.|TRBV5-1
CASSWGDEQYF
TGCGCCAGCAGCTGGGGGGACGAGCAGTACTTC
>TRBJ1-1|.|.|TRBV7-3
CASSLGGMNTEAFF
TGTGCCAGCAGCTTAGGGGGAATGAACACTGAAGCTTTCTTT
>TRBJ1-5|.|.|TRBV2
CASSEMAGQRPQHF
TGTGCCAGCAGTGAGATGGCCGGTCAGCGGCCCCAGCATTTT
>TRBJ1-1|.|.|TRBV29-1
CSVEKGYNTEAFF
TGCAGCGTTGAGAAAGGGTATAACACTGAAGCTTTCTTT
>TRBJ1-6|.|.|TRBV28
CASRNRVSNSPLHF
TGTGCCAGCAGGAACAGGGTTAGTAATTCACCCCTCCACTTT
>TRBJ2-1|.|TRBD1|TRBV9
CASSADRLYNEQFF
TGTGCCAGCAGCGCGGACAGGCTTTACAATGAGCAGTTCTTC
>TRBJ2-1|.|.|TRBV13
CASSLPERSVYNEQFF
TGTGCCAGCAGCCTACCGGAGAGGTCAGTTTACAATGAGCAGTTCTTC
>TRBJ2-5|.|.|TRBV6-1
CASRIGGGREETQYF
TGTGCCAGCAGGATTGGAGGGGGCCGGGAAGAGACCCAGTACTTC
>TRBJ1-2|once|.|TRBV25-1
CARIPSGHQYGYTF
TGTGCCAGAATTCCCTCGGGACACCAGTATGGCTACACCTTC
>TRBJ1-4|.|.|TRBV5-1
CASSTSLGAPNEKLFF
TGCGCCAGCAGCACATCCTTGGGGGCCCCTAATGAAAAACTGTTTTTT
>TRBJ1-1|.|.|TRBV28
CASRGFMNTEAFF
TGTGCCAGCAGAGGATTTATGAACACTGAAGCTTTCTTT
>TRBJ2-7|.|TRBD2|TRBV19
CASSIETSGSYEQYF
TGTGCCAGTAGTATAGAGACTAGCGGTTCCTACGAGCAGTACTTC
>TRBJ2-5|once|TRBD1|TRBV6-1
CASRDPGGEETQYF
TGTGCCAGCAGGGACCCAGGGGGCGAGGAGACCCAGTACTTC
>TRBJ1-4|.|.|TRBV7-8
CASSFQGTNEKLFF
TGTGCCAGCAGCTTTCAGGGGACTAATGAAAAACTGTTTTTT
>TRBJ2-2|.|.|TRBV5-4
CASSLGGLDTGELFF
TGTGCCAGCAGCTTGGGAGGGTTGGACACCGGGGAGCTGTTTTTT
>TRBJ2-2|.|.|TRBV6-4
CASSDGDTGELFF
TGTGCCAGCAGTGACGGGGACACCGGGGAGCTGTTTTTT
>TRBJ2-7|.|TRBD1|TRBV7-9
CASSPAGTGDYEQYF
TGTGCCAGCAGCCCAGCGGGGACAGGGGACTACGAGCAGTACTTC
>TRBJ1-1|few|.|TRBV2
CASSEGQGNTEAFF
TGTGCCAGCAGTGAAGGGCAGGGTAACACTGAAGCTTTCTTT
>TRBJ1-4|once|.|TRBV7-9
CASSLSENEKLFF
TGTGCCAGCAGCTTATCAGAAAATGAAAAACTGTTTTTT
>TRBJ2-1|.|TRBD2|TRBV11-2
CASSLTTSGAEQFF
TGTGCCAGCAGCTTAACAACTAGCGGGGCGGAGCAGTTCTTC
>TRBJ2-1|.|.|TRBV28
CASSREPLTVEQFF
TGTGCCAGCAGCCGAGAGCCCCTGACGGTTGAGCAGTTCTTC
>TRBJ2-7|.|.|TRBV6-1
CASSEATDGSYEQYF
TGTGCCAGCAGTGAAGCGACGGACGGCTCCTACGAGCAGTACTTC
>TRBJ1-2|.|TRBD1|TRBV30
CAWTRLLAGGRGYTF
TGTGCCTGGACACGCCTACTCGCAGGGGGCCGTGGCTACACCTTC
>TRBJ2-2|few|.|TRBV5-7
CASSWLGGELFF
TGTGCCAGCAGCTGGCTGGGAGGGGAGCTGTTTTTT
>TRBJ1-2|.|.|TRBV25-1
CASSPGNYGYTF
TGTGCCAGCAGTCCAGGAAACTATGGCTACACCTTC
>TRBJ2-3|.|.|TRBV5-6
CASSRRSSDTQYF
TGTGCCAGCAGCCGACGGTCTTCAGATACGCAGTATTTT
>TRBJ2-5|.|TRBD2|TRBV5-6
CASSLRVGRREQRETQYF
TGTGCCAGCAGCTTAAGGGTAGGGCGGCGGGAGCAGAGAGAGACCCAGTACTTC
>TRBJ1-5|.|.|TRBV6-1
CASSGGQVTNQPQHF
TGTGCCAGCAGTGGGGGTCAGGTGACCAATCAGCCCCAGCATTTT
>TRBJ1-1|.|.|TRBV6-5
CASSQKQGLNTEAFF
TGTGCCAGCAGCCAAAAACAGGGATTGAACACTGAAGCTTTCTTT
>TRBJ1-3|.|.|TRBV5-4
CASSLPGAGNTIYF
TGTGCCAGCAGCTTGCCAGGGGCTGGAAACACCATATATTTT
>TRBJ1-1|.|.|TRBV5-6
CASSLEDIKNTEAFF
TGTGCCAGCAGCTTGGAGGACATTAAGAACACTGAAGCTTTCTTT
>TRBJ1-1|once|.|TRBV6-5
CASRPTENTEAFF
TGTGCCAGCAGACCCACAGAGAACACTGAAGCTTTCTTT
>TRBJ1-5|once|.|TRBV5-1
CASSLGVNQPQHF
TGCGCCAGCAGCTTGGGTGTAAATCAGCCCCAGCATTTT
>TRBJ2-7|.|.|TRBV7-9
CASSRILGQRSYEQYF
TGTGCCAGCAGCCGGATTCTAGGACAGCGCTCCTACGAGCAGTACTTC
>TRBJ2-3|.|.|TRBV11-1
CASSHPGGTSTDTQYF
TGTGCCAGCAGCCACCCAGGCGGGACTAGCACAGATACGCAGTATTTT
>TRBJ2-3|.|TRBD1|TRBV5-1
CASKGTGDLTDTQYF
TGCGCCAGCAAAGGGACAGGGGACCTCACAGATACGCAGTATTTT
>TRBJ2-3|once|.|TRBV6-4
CASSFHTQYF
TGTGCCAGCAGTTTCCACACGCAGTATTTT
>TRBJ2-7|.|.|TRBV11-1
CASSYSACYEQYF
TGTGCCAGCAGCTATAGCGCCTGCTACGAGCAGTACTTC
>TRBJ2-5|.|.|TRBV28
CASSLFRDGETQYF
TGTGCCAGCAGTTTATTCAGGGACGGAGAGACCCAGTACTTC
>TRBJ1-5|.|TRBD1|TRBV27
CASRRTGGYQPQHF
TGTGCCAGCAGGCGGACAGGGGGATATCAGCCCCAGCATTTT